The T cell receptor beta chain under discussion was sequenced for a study of CD8+ T cells in alopecia areata. As to treatment: oral pan-JAK inhibitor, 5-10 mg twice daily. Punch biopsies of lesional scalp, plus peripheral blood, were taken from alopecia areata patients. cDNA prepared by RNA extraction and subsequent reverse transcription served as the template for sequencing. The assay was immunoSEQ multiplex PCR, and TCRdb's table has in-frame clones only and misses some. The sample holds roughly 76,000 clones, about 30% seen once. The origin of this receptor is a human donor with alopecia areata. This material consisted of CD8+ T cells sorted from blood, taken at week 4, from a patient treated with tofacitinib.

CDR3 sequence: CATSRFSPGTLGGPQHF. CDR3 coding DNA: TGTGCCACCAGCAGATTTTCCCCCGGGACTCTTGGGGGGCCCCAGCATTTT. The chain joins TRBV15 to TRBJ1-5, with a weak D call TRBD1 (5 bases). CDR3 length: 17 amino acids. Between the trimmed V and J ends, which lost 2 bases and 9 bases, there was a span of 23 bases. CDR1 is LNHNV and CDR2 is YYDKDF in the germline V gene (reference sequence).